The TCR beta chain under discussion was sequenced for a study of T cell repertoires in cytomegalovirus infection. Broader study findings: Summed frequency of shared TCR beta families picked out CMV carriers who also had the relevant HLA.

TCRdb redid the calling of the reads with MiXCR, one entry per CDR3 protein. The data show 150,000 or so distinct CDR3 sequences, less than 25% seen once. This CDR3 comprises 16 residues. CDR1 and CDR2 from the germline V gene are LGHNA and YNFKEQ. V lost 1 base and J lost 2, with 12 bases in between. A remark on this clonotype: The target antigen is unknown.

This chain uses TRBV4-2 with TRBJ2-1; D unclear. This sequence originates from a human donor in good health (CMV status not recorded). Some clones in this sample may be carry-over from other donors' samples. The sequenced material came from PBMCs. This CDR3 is CASSQGSAVPYNEQFF. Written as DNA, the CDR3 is TGTGCCAGCAGCCAAGGATCGGCGGTCCCCTACAATGAGCAGTTCTTC.